Here is one TCR beta chain with its context. The antigen is not known. The data originate from a study of tumor-infiltrating lymphocytes in primary liver carcinoma. Points from the study as a whole: Overlap in tumor-adjacent and tumor-blood pairs fell below that of tumor region pairs.

The CDR3 contains 13 residues. Per germline, CDR1 SQVTM and CDR2 ANQGSEA. The ends were cut back, 7 bases at V and 8 bases at J, with 19 bases in the middle. Starting material of 500 to 600 ng total RNA yielded TCR beta cDNA via a constant-region primer. Libraries for TCR beta were built through three nested multiplex PCR rounds, which together made up a slightly modified ARM-PCR procedure. The two initial PCR rounds, ten to eleven cycles each, used TRBV1-TRBV30 forward and C-beta reverse primers. From the multiplex PCR reads, TCRdb called clonotypes with MiXCR, one entry per CDR3 protein. The table shows about 190,000 distinct CDR3 sequences, with over 80% occurring only once. Co-extraction of RNA and DNA was performed on 20-30 mg of unsorted bulk tissue.

The chain has TRBV29-1 and TRBJ2-3; D is possibly TRBD2 (5 bases). Material: tumor tissue from primary liver carcinoma. The receptor's source is a man between 35 and 55 years old with primary liver carcinoma and hepatitis B virus infection. The DNA for the CDR3 is TGCAGCGCCCGGACGGTGGGCGGAGGTACGCAGTATTTT. Translation: CSARTVGGGTQYF.